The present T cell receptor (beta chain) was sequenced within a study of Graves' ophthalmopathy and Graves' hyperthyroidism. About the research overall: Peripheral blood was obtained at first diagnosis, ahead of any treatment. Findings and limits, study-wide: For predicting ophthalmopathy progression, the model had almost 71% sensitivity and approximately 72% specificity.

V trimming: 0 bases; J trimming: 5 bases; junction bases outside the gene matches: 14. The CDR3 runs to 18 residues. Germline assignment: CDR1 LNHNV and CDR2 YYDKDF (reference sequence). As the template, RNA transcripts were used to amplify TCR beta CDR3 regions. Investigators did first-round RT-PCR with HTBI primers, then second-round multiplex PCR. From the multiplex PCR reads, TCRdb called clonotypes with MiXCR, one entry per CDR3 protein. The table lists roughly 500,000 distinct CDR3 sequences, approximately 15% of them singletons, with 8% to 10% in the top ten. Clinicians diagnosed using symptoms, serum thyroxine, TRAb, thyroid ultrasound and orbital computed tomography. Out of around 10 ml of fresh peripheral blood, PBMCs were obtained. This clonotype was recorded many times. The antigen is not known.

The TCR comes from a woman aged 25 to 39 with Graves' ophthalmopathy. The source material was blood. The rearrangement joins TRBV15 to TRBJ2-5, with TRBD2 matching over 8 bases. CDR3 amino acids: CATSRDLPTAGGWETQYF. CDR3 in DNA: TGTGCCACCAGCAGAGATCTTCCAACGGCGGGGGGATGGGAGACCCAGTACTTC.